This T cell receptor beta chain was retrieved from a study of identical twins' blood T cells. In the study's own analysis: Each library had 2.2 to 3.6 million CDR3 reads and about 90,000 to nearly 500,000 clonotypes. One entry per CDR3 protein results from TCRdb running MiXCR on the 5' RACE reads. The V and J calls were determined by TCRdb, not by the authors. The table records a few hundred thousand distinct CDR3 sequences, about 28% of them present only once. Likely shared infections and vaccines: all three twin pairs were reared together. There are 18 residues in the CDR3. The trim removed 6 bases at V and 7 bases at J, leaving 18 bases unmatched. Germline V gene data show CDR1 as SQVTM and CDR2 as ANQGSEA. In its sample, this clonotype was seen a few times. Its matching antigen is unknown. Study observations and caveats: Abundant TCRbeta CDR3s overlapped more between twins than with unrelated donors.

The chain has TRBV29-1 and TRBJ2-2, with 12 bases aligning to TRBD2. The sequence was obtained from a woman aged 18 to 50 in good health. Specimen: PBMCs. The CDR3 region is CSVPTPAGLAGKGGELFF. DNA for the CDR3: TGCAGCGTACCAACCCCGGCGGGACTAGCGGGTAAAGGCGGGGAGCTGTTTTTT.